This TCR beta chain was captured by sequencing in a study of cytomegalovirus exposure and HLA in healthy donors. Repertoires were generated with immunoSEQ multiplex PCR, while TCRdb's copy carries only in-frame clones and drops some. The table includes fewer than 300,000 clones, roughly 90% detected once. The CDR3 has 14 residues. Looked up from germline, CDR1 is MNHNY and CDR2 is SVGAGI (reference sequence). V gave up 4 bases and J gave up 8 bases; unmatched junction bases: 7. Sequencing input: PBMCs. This TCR was sampled from a woman between 18 and 29 years old in good health and CMV-seronegative. The rearrangement joins TRBV6-6 to TRBJ1-4, with 7 bases identical to TRBD1. The CDR3 here is CASSSLRGREKLFF. The CDR3 DNA follows: TGTGCCAGCAGTTCCTTGAGGGGGCGGGAAAAACTGTTTTTT.